This record concerns one TCR beta chain sequence. Antigen unknown. Expressed TCRB transcripts were sequenced after all isolated RNA was converted to cDNA. Assay: immunoSEQ multiplex PCR; the TCRdb copy retains only in-frame clones and omits some. The sample carries hundreds of thousands of clones, roughly 12% recorded once. These data belong to a study of beta chain features in type 1 diabetes. As for the study in general: Analysis included around 100 million sorted cells drawn from all samples.

V lost 4 bases, J lost 7 bases, and 9 bases stayed unmatched. Germline V CDR1 and CDR2: SGHNT, YYREEE (reference sequence). CDR3 length: 15 residues. Regarding the study as a whole: Sequencing used cDNA, and cells with high TCR expression could therefore be over-represented. Researchers report that Type 1 diabetes patients had moderately but significantly shorter TCRB CDR3s across all four CD4+ subsets.

Central memory, naive, regulatory and stem cell-like memory CD4+ cells were sorted by CD45RO/CCR7/CD25/CD127/CD95/CD27. The sequencing input was naive CD4+ T cells from blood. This clonotype was sampled from a man younger than 35 in good health. This chain links TRBV5-4 with TRBJ2-1; TRBD1 agrees at 9 bases. Here the CDR3 DNA reads TGTGCCAGCAGCCGGGGACAGGGAGGGCCAAATGAGCAGTTCTTC. Residues: CASSRGQGGPNEQFF.